The 2 T cell receptor beta chains in this list originate from one sample, sequenced in a study of CD8 T cells in ankylosing spondylitis. TCRdb re-analysed the 5' RACE reads in MiXCR, keeping a single row per CDR3 protein. The table shows about 450,000 distinct CDR3 sequences, with roughly a quarter occurring only once. These receptors lack a known antigen. Study-wide results and limits: Seemingly characteristic of ankylosing spondylitis blood was a TCR beta motif consisting of roughly 8 highly homologous variants.

What was sequenced was blood, either unsorted or a sorted T cell fraction (not recorded which). The origin of the receptors is a male donor with ankylosing spondylitis.

This clonotype turned up a few times. The rearrangement uses TRBV7-2 and TRBJ2-5; the D gene is possibly TRBD2 (6 bases). Trimming cost V 2 bases and J 4 bases, with 11 bases left between them. The germline gives CDR1 SGHTA, CDR2 FQGNSA. CDR3 length equals 14 residues. In DNA, the CDR3 is TGTGCCAGCAGCTTAAGGGGAGGTGGAGAGACCCAGTACTTC. It specifies CASSLRGGGETQYF.

The chain carries TRBV27 and TRBJ1-3; D possibly corresponds to TRBD1 (5 bases). The CDR3 is made up of 15 amino acids. V was clipped by 3 bases and J by 0 bases, with 9 bases between them. From germline, CDR1 is MNHEY and CDR2 SMNVEV (reference sequence). The CDR3 nucleotides read TGTGCCAGCAGTTTCCGGGGACTCTCTGGAAACACCATATATTTT. Amino acid sequence: CASSFRGLSGNTIYF.